This T cell receptor (beta chain) was captured by sequencing in a study of blood T cells in healthy people across ages. With regard to this clonotype: What it recognizes is unknown.

Healthy Caucasians from Russia aged about 6 to 100 served as donors. Whole-study results and caveats: The study lacked donor CMV status, which possibly confounded expanded clonotype changes.

A second PCR, run for roughly 7 to 11 cycles, used a sample-barcoded 5' primer plus a J-beta primer mix. TCRdb called the 5' RACE reads again in MiXCR, with one record for every CDR3 protein. The repertoire holds around 600,000 distinct CDR3 sequences, about 45% seen once, with 20% to 25% in the top ten. Sequences were obtained from blood. The sequence was collected from an elderly man in good health.

CDR3: CASSKGPGTGGNEQYF. The CDR3 bases are TGTGCCAGCAGCAAAGGTCCCGGGACAGGGGGCAACGAGCAGTACTTC. V gene TRBV21-1 combines with J gene TRBJ2-7; the D call TRBD1 from the table was never checked on the DNA. TRBV21-1 is a documented pseudogene. CDR3 length: 16 residues.